Listed here are 9 T cell receptor beta chains from one sample, sequenced in a study of vaccination effects on CD4 cells after COVID-19. Data came from immunoSEQ multiplex PCR; TCRdb stores just in-frame clones and leaves some out. The repertoire has tens of thousands of clones, roughly 70% of them found once; the top ten carry approximately 22%. Using viral peptide pools, the ViraFEST assay grew out antigen-specific CD4+ T cells prior to sequencing. The authors isolated CD4+ T cells after 9 to 10 days of culture. Nucleocapsid antibody tests were negative, and the vaccine recipients had no prior SARS-CoV-2 infection. For these receptors, no antigen is known. Sequencing used CD4+ T cells from PBMCs cultured with SARS-CoV-2 spike peptides, obtained before COVID-19 vaccination. The receptor set was obtained from a human donor who received a COVID-19 vaccine.

The chain combines TRBV5-8 with TRBJ1-4; TRBD1 might be the D (5 bases). The CDR3 covers 14 residues. Trimming removed 2 bases at V and 8 bases at J, with 13 bases between. Germline values: CDR1 SGHTS, CDR2 YDEGEE. The CDR3 spells CASSLIRAGEKLFF. As DNA, the CDR3 is TGTGCCAGCAGCTTAATCCGGGCAGGGGAAAAACTGTTTTTT.

The J gene is TRBJ2-5, the V gene TRBV10-3; D might be TRBD1 (6 bases). Germline V gene data show CDR1 as ENHRY and CDR2 as SYGVKD. The CDR3 is 13 residues long. V was shortened by 7 bases and J by 5 bases, with 14 bases between the two germline ends. This CDR3 reads CAITRDRMETQYF. The CDR3 DNA follows: TGTGCCATCACTAGAGACAGGATGGAGACCCAGTACTTC.

The sample holds one count of this clone. The genes are TRBV10-3 and TRBJ2-5; D is ambiguous. CDR1 and CDR2 (germline): ENHRY, SYGVKD. Trimming removed 3 bases at V and 2 bases at J, with 7 bases between. CDR3 length: 13 amino acids. CDR3 in DNA: TGTGCCATCAGTGACAGGTGGCAAGAGACCCAGTACTTC. Residues: CAISDRWQETQYF.

The rearrangement uses TRBV19 and TRBJ2-2; D is tentatively TRBD1 or TRBD2 (5 bases each). CDR1 and CDR2 from the germline V gene are LNHDA and SQIVND (reference sequence). The CDR3 loop spans 16 amino acids. V lost 1 base and J 6 bases, leaving 15 bases between the germline ends. The CDR3 DNA follows: TGTGCCAGTAGTATAGGCCACGGCCGAGGGGCCGGGGAGCTGTTTTTT. It yields the protein CASSIGHGRGAGELFF.

The chain uses TRBV10-3 and TRBJ1-5, with D hard to call. Trimming removed 4 bases at V and 0 bases at J, with 4 bases between. CDR1 and CDR2 (germline): ENHRY, SYGVKD. This CDR3 has 13 amino acids. This CDR3 reads CAISVDSNQPQHF. The CDR3 nucleotides read TGTGCCATCAGTGTGGATAGCAATCAGCCCCAGCATTTT.

This chain joins TRBV6-6 and TRBJ1-1; D perhaps matches TRBD1 (5 bases). The V end lost 3 bases, the J end lost 8 bases, and 16 bases lay between the germline ends. CDR1 MNHNY and CDR2 SVGAGI come from the germline V gene (reference sequence). The CDR3 length is 14 residues. CDR3 bases: TGTGCCAGCAGTTATGAGGGGACCTCTGGGGAAGCTTTCTTT. Amino acid sequence: CASSYEGTSGEAFF.

The chain recombines TRBV12-3 or TRBV12-4 with TRBJ1-1; D unresolved. The CDR3 contains 13 residues. The V end lost 0 bases, the J end lost 3 bases, and 5 bases lay between the germline ends. The chain's CDR3 is CASSLAGYTEAFF. CDR3 coding DNA: TGTGCCAGCAGTTTAGCAGGGTACACTGAAGCTTTCTTT.

The chain recombines TRBV11-3 with TRBJ2-7; D not resolved. Germline V gives CDR1 SGHNT, CDR2 YENEEA. This CDR3 contains 13 residues. V lost 3 bases and J lost 3, with 9 bases in between. Here the CDR3 DNA reads TGTGCCAGCAGCTTTGGGGTTGGCTACGAGCAGTACTTC. Translated: CASSFGVGYEQYF.

This clone was detected once. The rearrangement links TRBV3-1 (or the pseudogene TRBV3-2) to TRBJ2-2; 9 bases match TRBD2. This CDR3 has 16 residues. After removal of 1 base from V and 11 bases from J, the junction contained 11 bases not matched to a gene. In germline, CDR1 is LGHDT, CDR2 YNNKEL (reference sequence). The CDR3 loop is CASSQAVGAGGRELFF. The CDR3 coding sequence is TGTGCCAGCAGCCAAGCGGTCGGGGCGGGAGGGCGCGAGCTGTTTTTT.